This T cell receptor (beta chain) was recovered during a study of siplizumab effects on memory and regulatory T cells. This CDR3 is 15 amino acids long. The ends were cut back, 5 bases at V and 2 bases at J, with 16 bases in the middle. Per the germline V gene, CDR1 is SEHNR and CDR2 is FQNEAQ (reference sequence). Some clones are missing from TCRdb's copy, which holds only in-frame ones; the method was immunoSEQ multiplex PCR. This sample carries roughly 110,000 clones, 93% of them seen once, and the ten largest clones take roughly 0.15%. The V gene is TRBV7-9, the J gene TRBJ2-7; maybe TRBD1 (6 bases). The sequencing sample was made of non-Treg CD4+ T cells sorted from blood. This clonotype originated in a human donor in good health. The CDR3 loop is CASSLVLTGAYEQYF. The CDR3 coding sequence is TGTGCCAGCAGCCTAGTACTGACAGGCGCCTACGAGCAGTACTTC.